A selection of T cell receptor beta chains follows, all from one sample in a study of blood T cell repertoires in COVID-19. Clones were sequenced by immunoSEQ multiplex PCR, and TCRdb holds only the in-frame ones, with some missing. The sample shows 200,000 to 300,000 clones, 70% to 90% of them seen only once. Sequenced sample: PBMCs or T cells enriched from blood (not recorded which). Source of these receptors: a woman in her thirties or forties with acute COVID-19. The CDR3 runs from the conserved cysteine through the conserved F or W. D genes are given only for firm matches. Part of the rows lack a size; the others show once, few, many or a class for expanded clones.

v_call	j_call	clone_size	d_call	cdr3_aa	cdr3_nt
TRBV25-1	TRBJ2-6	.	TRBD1	CASSSRDRGPWGANVLTF	TGTGCCAGCAGTTCCCGGGACAGGGGGCCTTGGGGGGCCAACGTCCTGACTTTC
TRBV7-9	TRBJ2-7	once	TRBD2	CASSSAGTSGSRPYEQYF	TGTGCCAGCAGCTCGGCCGGGACTAGCGGGAGCCGTCCCTACGAGCAGTACTTC
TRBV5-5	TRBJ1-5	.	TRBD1	CASSPGQGWGRQPQHF	TGTGCCAGCAGCCCCGGACAGGGCTGGGGTCGGCAGCCCCAGCATTTT
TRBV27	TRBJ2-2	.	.	CASSFLSPNTGELFF	TGTGCCAGCAGTTTTCTCTCCCCGAACACCGGGGAGCTGTTTTTT
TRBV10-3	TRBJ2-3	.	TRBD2	CAIMGSGRAEDTQYF	TGTGCCATCATGGGCAGCGGGAGGGCCGAGGATACGCAGTATTTT
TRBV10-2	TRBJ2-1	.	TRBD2	CASSLAGGPGNEQFF	TGCGCCAGCAGCCTAGCGGGAGGGCCCGGAAATGAGCAGTTCTTC
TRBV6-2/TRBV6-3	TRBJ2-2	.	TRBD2	CASSFLGAGVGELFF	TGTGCCAGCAGTTTCTTAGGGGCGGGAGTCGGGGAGCTGTTTTTT
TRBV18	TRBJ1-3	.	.	CASSHPTGSAGNTIYF	TGTGCCAGCTCACACCCAACAGGGTCCGCTGGAAACACCATATATTTT
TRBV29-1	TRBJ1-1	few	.	CSGRAGWGMNTEAFF	TGCAGCGGCAGGGCCGGTTGGGGAATGAACACTGAAGCTTTCTTT
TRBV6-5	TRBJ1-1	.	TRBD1	CASSYGGQGLAEAFF	TGTGCCAGCAGTTACGGCGGACAGGGTTTGGCTGAAGCTTTCTTT
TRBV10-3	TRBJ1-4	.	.	CAISEFEEKLFF	TGTGCCATCAGCGAGTTCGAGGAAAAACTGTTTTTT
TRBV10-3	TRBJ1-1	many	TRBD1	CATNDAQGKAEAFF	TGTGCCACCAATGATGCACAGGGGAAAGCTGAAGCTTTCTTT
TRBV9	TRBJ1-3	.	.	CASSDIQGEAGNTIYF	TGTGCCAGCAGCGATATACAGGGAGAAGCTGGAAACACCATATATTTT
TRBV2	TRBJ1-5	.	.	CASSEGRGGQPQHF	TGTGCCAGCAGTGAAGGGAGGGGAGGTCAGCCCCAGCATTTT
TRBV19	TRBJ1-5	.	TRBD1	CASSIRRRGLGQPQHF	TGTGCCAGTAGTATCCGGCGCAGGGGGCTGGGTCAGCCCCAGCATTTT
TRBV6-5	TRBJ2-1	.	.	CASRNLMREDEQFF	TGTGCCAGCAGAAACCTAATGAGGGAGGATGAGCAGTTCTTC
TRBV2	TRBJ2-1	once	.	CASSLSGWSSYNEQFF	TGTGCCAGCAGTCTTAGCGGATGGAGCTCCTACAATGAGCAGTTCTTC
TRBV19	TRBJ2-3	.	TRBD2	CASRGPSAGETDTQYF	TGTGCCAGTAGAGGTCCCTCGGCGGGAGAAACAGATACGCAGTATTTT
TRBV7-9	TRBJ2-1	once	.	CASSSLAVNEQFF	TGTGCCAGCAGCTCGCTAGCAGTCAATGAGCAGTTCTTC
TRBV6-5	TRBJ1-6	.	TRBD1	CASRQPGTGNSPLHF	TGTGCCAGCAGACAACCCGGGACAGGGAATTCACCCCTCCACTTT
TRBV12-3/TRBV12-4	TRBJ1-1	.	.	CASSSGDTEAFF	TGTGCCAGCAGTTCAGGGGACACTGAAGCTTTCTTT
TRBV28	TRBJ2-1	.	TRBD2	CASSFGGRGDEQFF	TGTGCCAGCAGTTTTGGCGGGAGGGGGGATGAGCAGTTCTTC
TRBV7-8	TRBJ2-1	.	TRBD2	CASSLLRENYNEQFF	TGTGCCAGCAGCTTATTGCGGGAGAATTACAATGAGCAGTTCTTC
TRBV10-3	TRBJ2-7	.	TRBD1	CAISHGQAGSRSEQYF	TGTGCCATCAGCCACGGACAGGCTGGTTCGAGGTCCGAGCAGTACTTC
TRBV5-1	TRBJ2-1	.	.	CASSSGSPYNEQFF	TGCGCCAGCAGCTCAGGGTCCCCCTACAATGAGCAGTTCTTC
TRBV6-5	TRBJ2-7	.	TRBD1	CASSLTGDREQYF	TGTGCCAGCAGCCTGACAGGGGATCGGGAGCAGTACTTC
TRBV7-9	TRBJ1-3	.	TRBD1	CASTETGVHTIYF	TGTGCCAGCACCGAGACAGGGGTGCACACCATATATTTT
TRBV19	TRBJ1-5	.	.	CASSIGSQPQHF	TGTGCCAGTAGTATTGGGAGTCAGCCCCAGCATTTT
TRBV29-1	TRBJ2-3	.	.	CSVEDPYQSTDTQYF	TGCAGCGTTGAAGATCCGTATCAGAGCACAGATACGCAGTATTTT
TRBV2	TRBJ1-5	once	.	CASDTGSNQPQHF	TGTGCCAGCGACACAGGAAGCAATCAGCCCCAGCATTTT
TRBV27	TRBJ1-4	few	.	CASSDRWNEKLFF	TGTGCCAGCAGTGACAGGTGGAATGAAAAACTGTTTTTT
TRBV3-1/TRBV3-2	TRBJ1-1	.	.	CASRWGGGTEAFF	TGTGCCAGCAGATGGGGGGGCGGCACTGAAGCTTTCTTT
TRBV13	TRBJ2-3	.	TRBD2	CASRITSGRSTDTQYF	TGTGCCAGCAGGATTACTAGCGGGAGGAGCACAGATACGCAGTATTTT
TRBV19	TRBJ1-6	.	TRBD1	CASSEGTAFNSPLHF	TGTGCCAGTAGTGAAGGGACAGCTTTCAATTCACCCCTCCACTTT
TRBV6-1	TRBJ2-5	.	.	CASSEGPRGAQYF	TGTGCCAGCAGTGAAGGACCCCGCGGGGCCCAGTACTTC